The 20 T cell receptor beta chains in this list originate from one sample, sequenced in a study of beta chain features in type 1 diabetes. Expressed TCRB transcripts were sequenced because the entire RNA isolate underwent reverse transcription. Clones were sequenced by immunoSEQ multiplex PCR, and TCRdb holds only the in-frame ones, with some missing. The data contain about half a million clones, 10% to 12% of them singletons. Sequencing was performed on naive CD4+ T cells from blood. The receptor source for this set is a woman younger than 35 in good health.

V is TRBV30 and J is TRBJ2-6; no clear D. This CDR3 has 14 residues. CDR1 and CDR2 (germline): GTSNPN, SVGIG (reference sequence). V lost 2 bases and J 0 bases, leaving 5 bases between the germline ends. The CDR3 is CAWSRLSGANVLTF. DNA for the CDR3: TGTGCCTGGAGTCGCCTCTCTGGGGCCAACGTCCTGACTTTC.

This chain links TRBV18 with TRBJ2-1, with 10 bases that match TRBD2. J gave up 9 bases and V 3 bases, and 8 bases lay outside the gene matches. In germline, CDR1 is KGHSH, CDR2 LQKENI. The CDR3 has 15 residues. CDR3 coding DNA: TGTGCCAGCTCACCCTCTAGCGGGAGTAGGGGTGAGCAGTTCTTC. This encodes CASSPSSGSRGEQFF.

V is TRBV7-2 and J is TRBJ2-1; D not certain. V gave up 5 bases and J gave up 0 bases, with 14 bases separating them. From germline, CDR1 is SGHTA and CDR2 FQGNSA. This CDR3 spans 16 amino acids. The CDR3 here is CASSAQGGLSYNEQFF. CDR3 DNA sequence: TGTGCCAGCAGCGCCCAAGGCGGCCTCTCCTACAATGAGCAGTTCTTC. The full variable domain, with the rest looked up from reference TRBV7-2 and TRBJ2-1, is GAGVSQSPSNKVTEKGKDVELRCDPISGHTALYWYRQSLGQGLEFLIYFQGNSAPDKSGLPSDRFSAERTGGSVSTLTIQRTQQEDSAVYLCASSAQGGLSYNEQFFGPGTRLTVL.

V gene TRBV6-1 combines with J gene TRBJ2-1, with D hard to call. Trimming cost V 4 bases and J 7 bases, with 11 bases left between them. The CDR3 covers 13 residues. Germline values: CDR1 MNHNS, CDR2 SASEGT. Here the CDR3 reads CASSAQTWNEQFF. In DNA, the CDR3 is TGTGCCAGCAGTGCCCAAACATGGAATGAGCAGTTCTTC.

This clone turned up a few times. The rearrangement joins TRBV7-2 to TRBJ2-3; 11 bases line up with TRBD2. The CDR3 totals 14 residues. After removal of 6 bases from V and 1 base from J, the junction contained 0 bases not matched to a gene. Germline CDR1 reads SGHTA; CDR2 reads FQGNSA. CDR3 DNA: TGTGCCAGCAGGACTAGCGGGGGCACAGATACGCAGTATTTT. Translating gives CASRTSGGTDTQYF.

The CDR3 reads CASSTDGYEQYF. CDR3 DNA: TGTGCCAGCAGTACCGACGGCTACGAGCAGTACTTC. This sequence joins TRBV6-6 and TRBJ2-7; D call uncertain. The CDR3 totals 12 residues. V was shortened by 5 bases and J by 3 bases, with 8 bases between the two germline ends. Germline-derived CDR1 and CDR2 are MNHNY and SVGAGI (reference sequence).

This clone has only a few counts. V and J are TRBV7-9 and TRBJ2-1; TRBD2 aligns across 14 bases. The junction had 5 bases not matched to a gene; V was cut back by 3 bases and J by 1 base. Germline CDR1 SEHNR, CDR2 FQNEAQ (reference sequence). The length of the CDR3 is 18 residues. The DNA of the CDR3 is TGTGCCAGCAGCTTCGGACTAGCGGGAGGCCCGTCCTACAATGAGCAGTTCTTC. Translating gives CASSFGLAGGPSYNEQFF.

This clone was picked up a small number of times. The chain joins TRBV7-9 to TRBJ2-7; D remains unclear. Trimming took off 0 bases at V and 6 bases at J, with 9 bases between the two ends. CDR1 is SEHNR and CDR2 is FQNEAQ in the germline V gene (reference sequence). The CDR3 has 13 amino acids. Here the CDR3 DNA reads TGTGCCAGCAGCTTAGCTACGGGCCGCGAGCAGTACGTC. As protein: CASSLATGREQYV.

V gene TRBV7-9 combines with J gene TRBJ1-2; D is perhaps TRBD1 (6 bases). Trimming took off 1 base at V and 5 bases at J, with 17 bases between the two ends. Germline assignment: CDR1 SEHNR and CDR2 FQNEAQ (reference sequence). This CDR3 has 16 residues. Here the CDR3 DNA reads TGTGCCAGCAGCTTAGTTGGCCGGGACATAAAGTATGGCTACACCTTC. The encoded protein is CASSLVGRDIKYGYTF. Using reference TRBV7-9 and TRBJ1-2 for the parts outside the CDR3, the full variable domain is DTGVSQNPRHKITKRGQNVTFRCDPISEHNRLYWYRQTLGQGPEFLTYFQNEAQLEKSRLLSDRFSAERPKGSFSTLEIQRTEQGDSAMYLCASSLVGRDIKYGYTFGSGTRLTVV.

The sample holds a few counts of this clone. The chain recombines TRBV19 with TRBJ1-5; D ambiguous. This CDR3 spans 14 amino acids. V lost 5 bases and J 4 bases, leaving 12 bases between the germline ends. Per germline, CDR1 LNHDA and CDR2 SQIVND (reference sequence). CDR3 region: CASSLDWGNQPQHF. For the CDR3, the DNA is TGTGCCAGTAGTTTGGACTGGGGAAATCAGCCCCAGCATTTT.

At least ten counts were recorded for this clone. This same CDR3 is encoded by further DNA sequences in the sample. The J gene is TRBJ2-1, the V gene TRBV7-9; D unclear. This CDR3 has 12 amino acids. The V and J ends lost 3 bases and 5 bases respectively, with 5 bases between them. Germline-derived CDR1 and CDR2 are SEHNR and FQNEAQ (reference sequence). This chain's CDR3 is CASSLAHNEQFF. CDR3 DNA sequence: TGTGCCAGCAGCTTGGCACACAATGAGCAGTTCTTC.

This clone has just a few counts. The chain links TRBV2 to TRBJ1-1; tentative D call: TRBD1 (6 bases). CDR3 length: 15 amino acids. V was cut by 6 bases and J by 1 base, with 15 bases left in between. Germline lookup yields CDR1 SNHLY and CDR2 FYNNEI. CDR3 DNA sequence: TGTGCCAGCAGAACAGACGGGGGCCGGAACACTGAAGCTTTCTTT. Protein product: CASRTDGGRNTEAFF.

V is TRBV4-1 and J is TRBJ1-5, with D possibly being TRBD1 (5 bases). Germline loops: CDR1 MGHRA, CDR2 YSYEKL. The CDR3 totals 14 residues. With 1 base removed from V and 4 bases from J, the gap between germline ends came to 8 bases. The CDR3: CASSQGDSNQPQHF. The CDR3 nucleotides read TGCGCCAGCAGCCAAGGAGACAGTAATCAGCCCCAGCATTTT.

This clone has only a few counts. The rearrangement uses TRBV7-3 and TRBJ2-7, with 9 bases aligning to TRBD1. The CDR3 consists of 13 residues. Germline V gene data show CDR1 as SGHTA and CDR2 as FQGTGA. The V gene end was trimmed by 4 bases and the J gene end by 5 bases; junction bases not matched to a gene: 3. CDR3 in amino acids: CASSSGQGNEQYF. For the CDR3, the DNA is TGTGCCAGCAGCTCGGGACAGGGAAACGAGCAGTACTTC.

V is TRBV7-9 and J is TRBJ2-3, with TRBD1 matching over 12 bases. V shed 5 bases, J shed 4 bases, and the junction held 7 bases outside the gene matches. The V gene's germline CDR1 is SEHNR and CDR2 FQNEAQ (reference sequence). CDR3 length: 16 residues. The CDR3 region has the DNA TGTGCCAGCAGCAACCCGGGACAGGGGGCGTCAGATACGCAGTATTTT. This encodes CASSNPGQGASDTQYF. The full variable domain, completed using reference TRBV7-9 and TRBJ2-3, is DTGVSQNPRHKITKRGQNVTFRCDPISEHNRLYWYRQTLGQGPEFLTYFQNEAQLEKSRLLSDRFSAERPKGSFSTLEIQRTEQGDSAMYLCASSNPGQGASDTQYFGPGTRLTVL.

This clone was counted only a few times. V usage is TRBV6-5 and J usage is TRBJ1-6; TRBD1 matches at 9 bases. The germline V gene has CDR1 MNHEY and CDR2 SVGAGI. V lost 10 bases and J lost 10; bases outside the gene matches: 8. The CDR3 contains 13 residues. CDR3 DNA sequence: TGTGCCACCGGACAGGGGAAATGGTCACCCCTCCACTTT. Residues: CATGQGKWSPLHF.

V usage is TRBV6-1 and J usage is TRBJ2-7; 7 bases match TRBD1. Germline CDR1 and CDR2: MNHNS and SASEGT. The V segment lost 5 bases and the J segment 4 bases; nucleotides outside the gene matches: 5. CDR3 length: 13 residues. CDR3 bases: TGTGCCAGCAGTACCCACAGGGGTTACGAGCAGTACGTC. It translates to CASSTHRGYEQYV.

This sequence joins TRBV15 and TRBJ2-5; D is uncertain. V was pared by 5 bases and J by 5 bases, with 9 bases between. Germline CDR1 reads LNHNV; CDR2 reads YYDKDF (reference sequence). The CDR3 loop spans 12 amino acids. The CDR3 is CATSPVGETQYF. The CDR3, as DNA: TGTGCCACCAGCCCCGTCGGGGAGACCCAGTACTTC. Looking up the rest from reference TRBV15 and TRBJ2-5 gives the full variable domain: DAMVIQNPRYQVTQFGKPVTLSCSQTLNHNVMYWYQQKSSQAPKLLFHYYDKDFNNEADTPDNFQSRRPNTSFCFLDIRSPGLGDTAMYLCATSPVGETQYFGPGTRLLVL.

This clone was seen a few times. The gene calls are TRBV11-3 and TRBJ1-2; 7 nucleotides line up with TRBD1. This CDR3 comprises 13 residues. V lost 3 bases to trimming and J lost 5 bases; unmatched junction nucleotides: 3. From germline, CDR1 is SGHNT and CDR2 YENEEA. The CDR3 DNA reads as TGTGCCAGCAGCTTGGGACAGAAATATGGCTACACCTTC. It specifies CASSLGQKYGYTF.

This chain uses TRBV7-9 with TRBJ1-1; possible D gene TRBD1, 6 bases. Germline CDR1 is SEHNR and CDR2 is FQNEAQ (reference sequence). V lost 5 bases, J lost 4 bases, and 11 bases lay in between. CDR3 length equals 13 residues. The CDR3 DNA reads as TGTGCCAGCAGCACCCGGACAGTCACTGAAGCTTTCTTT. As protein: CASSTRTVTEAFF.